This T cell receptor (beta chain) emerged from a study of glioma-infiltrating T cells after dendritic cell vaccination. This clone was detected only once. CDR1 and CDR2 from the germline V gene are WNHNN and SYGVQD (reference sequence). Trimming took 4 bases from V and 2 from J; bases not matched to a gene: 4. The CDR3 spans 15 residues. Profiling relied on immunoSEQ multiplex PCR, and the TCRdb table lists in-frame clones only, not all of them. Of approximately 100,000 clones in the sample, roughly four fifths are singletons; the top ten hold about 12%. The chain couples TRBV10-1 to TRBJ2-3; 9 bases are a match to TRBD2. This receptor was obtained from a human donor with glioblastoma. The sample consisted of blood, taken before dendritic cell vaccination. CDR3 sequence (DNA): TGCGCCAGCAGTGCGTCTAGCGGGGCCACAGATACGCAGTATTTT. Its translation is CASSASSGATDTQYF.